These 8 T cell receptor beta chains originate from one sample sequenced in a study of CD8 T cells in ankylosing spondylitis. These receptors lack a known antigen. General study points: Seemingly characteristic of ankylosing spondylitis blood was a TCR beta motif consisting of eight highly homologous variants.

TCRdb ran MiXCR on the 5' RACE reads and lists one entry per CDR3 protein. The table lists around 490,000 distinct CDR3 sequences, 5.3% of them singletons. Sequenced: blood, either unsorted or a sorted T cell fraction (not recorded which). These receptor sequences come from a male donor with ankylosing spondylitis.

In its sample, this clonotype was seen many times. The J gene is TRBJ2-7, the V gene TRBV20-1; D may match TRBD1 or TRBD2 (5 bases each). The germline V and J ends were trimmed by 0 bases and 0 bases, with 12 bases remaining between them. The CDR3 is 15 amino acids. CDR1 is DFQATT and CDR2 is SNEGSKA in the germline V gene (reference sequence). CDR3 sequence reads: CSARDGAGRSYEQYF. The DNA of the CDR3 is TGCAGTGCTAGAGATGGGGCGGGCCGCTCCTACGAGCAGTACTTC.

The chain joins TRBV3-1 to TRBJ2-2, with TRBD1 as a possible D gene (6 bases). Germline CDR1 is LGHDT and CDR2 is YNNKEL (reference sequence). CDR3 length: 16 amino acids. V was cut by 0 bases and J by 5 bases, with 13 bases left in between. This CDR3 is CASSQEGAQGTGELFF. For the CDR3, the DNA is TGTGCCAGCAGCCAAGAGGGGGCCCAGGGGACCGGGGAGCTGTTTTTT.

This chain connects TRBV7-2 to TRBJ2-1, with 10 bases lining up with TRBD2. There are 15 residues in the CDR3. The J segment lost 9 bases and the V segment lost 0 bases, leaving 5 bases of the junction unmatched. Germline V gene lookup returns CDR1 SGHTA and CDR2 FQGNSA. The CDR3 loop is CASSLALAGVGEQFF. The CDR3 DNA follows: TGTGCCAGCAGCTTAGCCCTAGCGGGAGTGGGTGAGCAGTTCTTC.

This clonotype was observed at least ten times. The chain uses TRBV28 and TRBJ2-7; 7 nucleotides align to TRBD2. With V trimmed by 4 bases and J by 5 bases, 11 bases remained unmatched. Germline V gives CDR1 MDHEN, CDR2 SYDVKM. CDR3 length: 15 amino acids. The CDR3 spells CASSSPAGAGDEQYF. CDR3 sequence (DNA): TGTGCCAGCAGTTCCCCGGCGGGCGCGGGAGACGAGCAGTACTTC.

Note on this clonotype: Given a much more abundant clone one base away, this may be a read error. Here the CDR3 reads CAISGTWDRNTEAFF. CDR3 nucleotide sequence: TGTGCCATCAGTGGGACGTGGGACAGGAACACTGAAGCTTTCTTT. The V call is TRBV10-3, the J call TRBJ1-1; 7 nucleotides match TRBD1. Germline loops: CDR1 ENHRY, CDR2 SYGVKD. The J segment lost 1 base and the V segment lost 4 bases, leaving 6 bases of the junction unmatched. This CDR3 contains 15 residues.

This clonotype turned up a few times. Here the CDR3 reads CSARYGVLGQPQHF. CDR3 in DNA: TGCAGTGCTAGATACGGCGTTTTAGGTCAGCCCCAGCATTTT. The V call is TRBV20-1, the J call TRBJ1-5; D remains unclear. The V end lost 2 bases, the J end lost 6 bases, and 14 bases lay between the germline ends. Germline V lookup: CDR1 DFQATT, CDR2 SNEGSKA (reference sequence). The CDR3 loop spans 14 amino acids.

This clonotype has a count of ten or more. The chain has TRBV5-1 and TRBJ2-7, with 11 bases identical to TRBD1. Trimming removed 0 bases from V and 3 bases from J; junction bases left unmatched: 2. The CDR3 has 15 amino acids. CDR1 and CDR2 (germline): SGHRS, YFSETQ. The CDR3 DNA follows: TGCGCCAGCAGCTTGGAAGGGACAGGGGGCTACGAGCAGTACTTC. This translates into CASSLEGTGGYEQYF.

Ten or more counts support this clonotype. This rearrangement joins TRBV27 to TRBJ1-2; D might be TRBD1 (5 bases). This CDR3 is built from 14 residues. Germline V gives CDR1 MNHEY, CDR2 SMNVEV (reference sequence). The ends were cut back, 2 bases at V and 8 bases at J, with 15 bases in the middle. The chain's CDR3 is CASSLLTATGGYTF. The CDR3 DNA reads TGTGCCAGCAGTTTACTGACAGCCACGGGAGGCTACACCTTC.